This T cell receptor (beta chain) was captured in a study of blood T cell repertoires in COVID-19. Study background: The samples span acute and convalescent COVID-19 from the United States, Italy and Spain.

In the authors' workflow: For nucleated cells, counts were estimated from reference gene primer amplification. Clones were sequenced by immunoSEQ multiplex PCR, and TCRdb holds only the in-frame ones, with some missing. V, J and clone size reflect that table, while D and trimming were determined from the DNA. The table has around 190,000 clones, 84% seen once. Participants' reported clinical history set cohort assignment. A case of COVID-19 had been met by exposed participants within 2 weeks before study entry. V shed 4 bases and J shed 0 bases, with 12 bases lying between them. The CDR3 spans 15 residues. CDR1 is MNHEY, CDR2 SMNVEV, per germline (reference sequence).

This sequence was found in a young woman who had been exposed to COVID-19. The sequenced sample consisted of PBMCs or T cells enriched from blood (not recorded which). This chain connects TRBV27 to TRBJ1-1; the D gene is possibly TRBD1 (5 bases). The CDR3 loop reads CASSSRQSMNTEAFF. CDR3 DNA: TGTGCCAGCAGTTCCCGACAGAGTATGAACACTGAAGCTTTCTTT.